These 18 T cell receptor beta chains share one sample of origin, sequenced in a study of Graves' ophthalmopathy and Graves' hyperthyroidism. Amplified material comprised TCR beta CDR3 regions derived from RNA transcripts. The first-round RT-PCR employed HTBI primers together with the Qiagen OneStep RT-PCR kit. A multiplex PCR was then performed as the second round. TCRdb redid the calling of the multiplex PCR reads with MiXCR, one entry per CDR3 protein. The sample holds approximately 1.2 million distinct CDR3 sequences, 35% to 45% seen once. What was sequenced was peripheral blood or thyroid tissue (not recorded which). These receptors all come from an adult man with Graves' hyperthyroidism.

This clonotype was seen repeatedly, ten times or more. The rearrangement joins TRBV10-3 to TRBJ2-7; possibly TRBD1 or TRBD2 for D (6 bases each). Germline V gene sequence: CDR1 ENHRY, CDR2 SYGVKD. This CDR3 contains 15 residues. V was cut by 0 bases and J by 4 bases, with 13 bases left in between. The CDR3 nucleotides read TGTGCCATCAGTGAGTCGAGGAGGGGGGCGTACGAGCAGTACTTC. Amino acids: CAISESRRGAYEQYF.

The DNA of the CDR3 is TGTGCCAGCAGCTTAACCGGGACAGGGGGCTCCTACGAGCAGTACTTC. Protein: CASSLTGTGGSYEQYF. This chain links TRBV7-9 with TRBJ2-7; 11 bases fit TRBD1. CDR1 and CDR2 (germline): SEHNR, FQNEAQ (reference sequence). The CDR3 covers 16 residues. V was clipped by 2 bases and J by 0 bases; unmatched bases: 3.

The rearrangement joins TRBV20-1 to TRBJ2-3, with D possibly TRBD1 on 6 matching bases. The CDR3 loop spans 15 amino acids. Germline loops: CDR1 DFQATT, CDR2 SNEGSKA (reference sequence). The V end was cut by 6 bases, the J end by 0 bases, with 16 bases between. The CDR3 reads CSAHRGGPSTDTQYF. The CDR3 coding sequence is TGCAGTGCCCACCGAGGGGGACCTAGCACAGATACGCAGTATTTT.

This clonotype was observed at least ten times. V and J are TRBV20-1 and TRBJ1-1; 7 nucleotides line up with TRBD1. CDR3 length: 11 amino acids. Germline CDR1 reads DFQATT; CDR2 reads SNEGSKA (reference sequence). J was trimmed by 8 bases and V by 6 bases; bases with no gene match: 6. In nucleotides, the CDR3 is TGCAGTGCAACGACAGGGCGAGAAGCTTTCTTT. The encoded protein is CSATTGREAFF.

The chain links TRBV11-2 to TRBJ1-6; D unresolved. V was cut by 5 bases and J by 9 bases, with 11 bases left in between. The CDR3 runs 13 residues. The germline V gene encodes CDR1 SGHAT and CDR2 FQNNGV. The chain's CDR3 is CASSRDLSSPLHF. The CDR3 DNA reads as TGTGCCAGCAGCCGGGATCTGAGTTCACCCCTCCACTTT.

Here the CDR3 reads CASSSRNSYNEQFF. The CDR3 DNA is TGTGCCAGCAGTTCCAGGAACTCCTACAATGAGCAGTTCTTC. The chain carries TRBV25-1 and TRBJ2-1; no clear D gene. V was pared by 5 bases and J by 0 bases, with 8 bases between. The CDR3 extends over 14 amino acids. Germline values: CDR1 MGHDK, CDR2 SYGVNS.

The J gene is TRBJ1-1, the V gene TRBV7-2, with 11 positions matching TRBD1. Trimming at V came to 5 bases and at J to 5 bases, leaving 7 bases not matched to a gene. Looked up from germline, CDR1 is SGHTA and CDR2 is FQGNSA. The CDR3 has 15 amino acids. As DNA, the CDR3 is TGTGCCAGCAGCCTACATGGGACAGGGGGAACTGAAGCTTTCTTT. Its protein is CASSLHGTGGTEAFF.

This clonotype was recorded many times. V usage is TRBV7-2 and J usage is TRBJ1-2; 10 nucleotides match TRBD1. Germline V gene lookup returns CDR1 SGHTA and CDR2 FQGNSA. The J segment lost 7 bases and the V segment lost 5 bases, leaving 4 bases of the junction unmatched. The CDR3 loop spans 13 amino acids. CDR3 DNA: TGTGCCAGCAGCAACCGGGACAGGGGTGGCTACACCTTC. The encoded protein is CASSNRDRGGYTF.

This clonotype was counted at least ten times. V is TRBV20-1 and J is TRBJ1-4, with no clear D. This CDR3 has 12 amino acids. V was cut by 0 bases and J by 7 bases, with 6 bases left in between. CDR1 is DFQATT, CDR2 SNEGSKA, per germline (reference sequence). The CDR3, as DNA: TGCAGTGCTAGAGAGGGTATTGAAAAACTGTTTTTT. As protein: CSAREGIEKLFF.

This clonotype was counted ten times or more. The CDR3 DNA reads as TGTGCCATCCGGGACCAGCAAGAGACCCAGTACTTC. This translates into CAIRDQQETQYF. The chain has TRBV10-3 and TRBJ2-5; TRBD1 or TRBD2 may be the D gene (5 bases each). CDR3 length equals 12 residues. In germline, CDR1 is ENHRY, CDR2 SYGVKD. V lost 8 bases and J 2 bases, leaving 9 bases between the germline ends.

As for this clonotype: The junction departs from the called germline gene at one end, perhaps through a read error. The V call is TRBV10-3, the J call TRBJ1-2; D call uncertain. Germline CDR1 ENHRY, CDR2 SYGVKD. The CDR3 has 15 residues. The CDR3 here is CASSEGMGAFYGYTF. For the CDR3, the DNA is TGTGCCAGCAGTGAAGGGATGGGAGCCTTCTATGGCTACACCTTC.

This clonotype was counted at least ten times. The rearrangement links TRBV14 to TRBJ1-2; TRBD1 is a possible D gene (5 bases). The CDR3 sequence is 12 residues long. Germline V gene sequence: CDR1 SGHDN, CDR2 FVKESK. With 3 bases removed from V and 4 bases from J, the gap between germline ends came to 6 bases. CDR3 bases: TGTGCCAGCAGCCAGGGGACCTATGGCTACACCTTC. Translated: CASSQGTYGYTF.

The V and J genes are TRBV6-1 and TRBJ1-1; D unclear. The CDR3 is made up of 13 amino acids. The ends were cut back, 8 bases at V and 2 bases at J, with 12 bases in the middle. The V gene's germline CDR1 is MNHNS and CDR2 SASEGT. CDR3 DNA: TGTGCCAGCGGAAGCCCCCTCAACACTGAAGCTTTCTTT. It translates to CASGSPLNTEAFF.

The chain uses TRBV12-3 or TRBV12-4 and TRBJ2-2, with a weak D call TRBD2 (6 bases). This CDR3 comprises 16 residues. V was shortened by 5 bases and J by 6 bases, with 19 bases between the two germline ends. Written as DNA, the CDR3 is TGTGCCAGCAGTCCACAGCGGGCGAGGGAATCCGGGGAGCTGTTTTTT. The encoded protein is CASSPQRARESGELFF.

This clonotype was seen at least ten times. The V and J genes are TRBV7-2 and TRBJ2-7, with D perhaps given as TRBD1 or TRBD2 (5 bases each). This CDR3 contains 15 residues. The V gene's germline CDR1 is SGHTA and CDR2 FQGNSA. Trimming stripped 3 bases from V and 7 bases from J, with 19 bases between. For the CDR3, the DNA is TGTGCCAGCAGCTTTCGCGCAGGGAGATTGAGGGAGCAGTACTTC. Encoded protein: CASSFRAGRLREQYF.

The sample holds many counts of this clonotype. The chain carries TRBV7-8 and TRBJ2-2; 7 nucleotides match TRBD1. CDR3 length equals 16 residues. Germline trimming cut 1 base from V and 3 bases from J; bases unmatched to any gene: 5. Germline-derived CDR1 and CDR2 are SGHVS and FQNEAQ. CDR3 coding DNA: TGTGCCAGCAGCTTAGAGACCGGGACAGACACCGGGGAGCTGTTTTTT. Translating gives CASSLETGTDTGELFF.

The table lists this clonotype with many counts. This chain's CDR3 is CASSTGTEGYEQYF. DNA for the CDR3: TGTGCCAGCAGTACCGGGACGGAGGGTTACGAGCAGTACTTC. The chain employs TRBV2 and TRBJ2-7; a possible D gene is TRBD2 (6 bases). The CDR3 length is 14 residues. CDR1 is SNHLY, CDR2 FYNNEI, per germline. The germline V and J ends were trimmed by 5 bases and 4 bases, with 15 bases remaining between them.

The chain is built from TRBV11-2 and TRBJ2-3; D is unresolved. V was trimmed by 1 base and J by 0 bases, leaving 5 bases between them. The CDR3 extends over 14 amino acids. From germline, CDR1 is SGHAT and CDR2 FQNNGV. In nucleotides, the CDR3 is TGTGCCAGCAGCTTAGGGTTTAGCACAGATACGCAGTATTTT. This gives the protein CASSLGFSTDTQYF.